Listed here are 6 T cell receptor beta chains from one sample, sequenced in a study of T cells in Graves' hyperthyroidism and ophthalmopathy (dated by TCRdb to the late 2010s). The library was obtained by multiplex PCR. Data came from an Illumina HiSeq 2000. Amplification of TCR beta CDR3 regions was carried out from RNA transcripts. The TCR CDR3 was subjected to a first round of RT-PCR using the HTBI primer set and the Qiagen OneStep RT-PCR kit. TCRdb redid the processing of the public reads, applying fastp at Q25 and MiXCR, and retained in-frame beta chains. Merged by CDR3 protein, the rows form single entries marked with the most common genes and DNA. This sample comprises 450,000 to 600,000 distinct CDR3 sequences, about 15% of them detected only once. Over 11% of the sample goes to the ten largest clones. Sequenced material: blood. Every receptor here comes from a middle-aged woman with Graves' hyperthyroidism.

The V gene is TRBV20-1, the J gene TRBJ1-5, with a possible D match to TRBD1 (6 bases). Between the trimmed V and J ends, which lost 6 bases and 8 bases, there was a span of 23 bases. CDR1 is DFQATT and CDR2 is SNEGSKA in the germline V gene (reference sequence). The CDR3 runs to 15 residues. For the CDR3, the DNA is TGCAGTGCCAGCACAGGGTTGGAGACGCATGAGCCCCAGCATTTT. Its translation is CSASTGLETHEPQHF.

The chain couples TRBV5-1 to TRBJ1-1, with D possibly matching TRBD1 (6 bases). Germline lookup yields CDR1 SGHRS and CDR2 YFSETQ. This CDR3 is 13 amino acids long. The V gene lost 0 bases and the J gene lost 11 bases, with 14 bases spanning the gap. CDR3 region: CASSLVGDMDAFF. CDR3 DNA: TGCGCCAGCAGCTTGGTCGGGGACATGGATGCTTTCTTT.

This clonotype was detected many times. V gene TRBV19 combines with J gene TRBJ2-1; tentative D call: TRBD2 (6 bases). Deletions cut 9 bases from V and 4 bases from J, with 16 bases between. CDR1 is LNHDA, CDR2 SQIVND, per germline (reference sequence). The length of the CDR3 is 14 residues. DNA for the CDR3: TGTGCCAGCAGTTCGGGGGACCCTTACAATGAGCAGTTCTTC. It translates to CASSSGDPYNEQFF.

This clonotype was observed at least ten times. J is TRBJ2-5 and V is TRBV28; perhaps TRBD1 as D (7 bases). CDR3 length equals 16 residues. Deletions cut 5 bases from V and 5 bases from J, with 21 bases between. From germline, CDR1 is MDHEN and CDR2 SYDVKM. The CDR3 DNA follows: TGTGCCAGCAGTCTATCGTTGATACAGGGGAGGGAGACCCAGTACTTC. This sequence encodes CASSLSLIQGRETQYF.

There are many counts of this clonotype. The DNA for the CDR3 is TGTGCCAGCAGCATTACCGGGACTAGAGGGTGGAAGACCCAGTACTTC. This codes for CASSITGTRGWKTQYF. The chain is built from TRBV11-2 and TRBJ2-5, with 8 positions matching TRBD2. CDR3 length: 16 residues. CDR1 is SGHAT and CDR2 is FQNNGV in the germline V gene. V lost 5 bases and J lost 6; bases outside the gene matches: 14.

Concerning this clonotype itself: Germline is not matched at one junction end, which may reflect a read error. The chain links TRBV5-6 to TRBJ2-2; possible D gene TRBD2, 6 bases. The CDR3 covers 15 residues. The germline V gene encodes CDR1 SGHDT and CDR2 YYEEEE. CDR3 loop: CASSIALANTGGLFF. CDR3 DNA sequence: TGTGCCAGCAGCATAGCGCTCGCGAACACCGGGGGGCTGTTTTTT.